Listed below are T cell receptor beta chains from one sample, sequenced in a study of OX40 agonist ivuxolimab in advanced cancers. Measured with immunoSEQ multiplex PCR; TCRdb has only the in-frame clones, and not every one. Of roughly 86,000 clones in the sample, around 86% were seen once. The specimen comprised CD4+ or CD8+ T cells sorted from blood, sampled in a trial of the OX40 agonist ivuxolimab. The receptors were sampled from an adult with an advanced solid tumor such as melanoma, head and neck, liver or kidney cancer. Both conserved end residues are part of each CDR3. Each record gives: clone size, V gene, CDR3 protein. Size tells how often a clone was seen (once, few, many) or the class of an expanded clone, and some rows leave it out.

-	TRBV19	CASTYDRGHPNEQFF
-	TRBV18	CASSPPVRGESDTQYF
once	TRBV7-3	CASSLTGGSNSPLHF
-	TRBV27	CASSRGGGRGKNIQYF
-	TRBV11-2	CASSLQFGYEQYF
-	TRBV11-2	CASSSSGSSYNSPLHF
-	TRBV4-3	CASSQQAIDRGLYNEQFF
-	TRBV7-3	CASSRGLQGLTGELFF
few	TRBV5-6	CASSLPTEAGNTIYF
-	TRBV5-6	CASSGLWRATDTQYF
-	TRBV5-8	CASSLSQGAFSNQPQHF
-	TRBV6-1	CASRTLTGGYEQYF
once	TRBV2	CASTPTGGTGELFF
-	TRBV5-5	CASTSAAGYGYTF
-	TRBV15	CATSGTGSSYEQYF
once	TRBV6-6	CASSYRDRVREQYF
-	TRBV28	CASSRRNEQFF
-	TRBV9	CASSPRTEGYEQYF
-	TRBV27	CASSGTGYNEKLFF
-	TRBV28	CASRAAGGGMSDTQYF
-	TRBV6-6	CASSDTDTQYF
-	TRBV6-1	CASYNRGNQPQHF
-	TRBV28	CATDRDGNYGYTF
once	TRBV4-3	CASSSGRNADTQYF
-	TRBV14	CASSLDRISPQHF
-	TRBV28	CASSRSNTGELFF
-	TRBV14	CASSRPGLVGEQYF
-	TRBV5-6	CASKTSGRYEQYF
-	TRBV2	CASSWGSNSYEQYF
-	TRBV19	CASSIGERQYF
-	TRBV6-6	CASSPSKAGDPFF
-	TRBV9	CASSVGTMGLSSYNSPLHF
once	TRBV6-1	CASSEWTATYEQYF
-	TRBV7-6	CASSLGASGRGEQYF
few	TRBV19	CASTPETSGEQFF
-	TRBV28	CASSSPSGARTEAFF
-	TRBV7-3	CASSLDGRYGYTF
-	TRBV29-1	CSVLRGFGDEKLFF
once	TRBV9	CASSVGPSGANVLTF
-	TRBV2	CASTKGFGYTF
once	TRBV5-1	CASSFRDRHTGELFF
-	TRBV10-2	CASSERKGRADTQYF
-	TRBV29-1	CSVEQGTDTQYF